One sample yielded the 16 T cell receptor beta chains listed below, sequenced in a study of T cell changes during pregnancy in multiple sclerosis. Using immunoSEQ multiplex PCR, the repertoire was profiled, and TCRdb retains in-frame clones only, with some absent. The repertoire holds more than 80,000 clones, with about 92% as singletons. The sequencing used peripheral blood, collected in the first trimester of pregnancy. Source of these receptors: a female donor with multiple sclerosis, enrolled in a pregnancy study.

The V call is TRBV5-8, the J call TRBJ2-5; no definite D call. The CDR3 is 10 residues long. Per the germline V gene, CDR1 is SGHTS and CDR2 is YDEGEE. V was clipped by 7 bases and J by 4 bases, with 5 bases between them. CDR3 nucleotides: TGTGCCAGCGGCAGAGAGACCCAGTACTTC. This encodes CASGRETQYF.

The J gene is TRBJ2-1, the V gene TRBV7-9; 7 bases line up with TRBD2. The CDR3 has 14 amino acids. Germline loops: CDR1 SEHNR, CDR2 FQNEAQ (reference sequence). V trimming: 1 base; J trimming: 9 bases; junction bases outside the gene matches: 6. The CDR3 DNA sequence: TGTGCCAGCAGCTTAGACCAGCTAGCGGTTGAGCAGTTCTTC. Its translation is CASSLDQLAVEQFF. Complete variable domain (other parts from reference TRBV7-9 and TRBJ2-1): DTGVSQNPRHKITKRGQNVTFRCDPISEHNRLYWYRQTLGQGPEFLTYFQNEAQLEKSRLLSDRFSAERPKGSFSTLEIQRTEQGDSAMYLCASSLDQLAVEQFFGPGTRLTVL.

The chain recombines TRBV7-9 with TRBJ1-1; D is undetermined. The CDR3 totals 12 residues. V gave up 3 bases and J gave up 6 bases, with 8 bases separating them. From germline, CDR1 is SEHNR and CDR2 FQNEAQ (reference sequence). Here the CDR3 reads CASSFPLAEAFF. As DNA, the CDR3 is TGTGCCAGCAGCTTCCCCCTTGCTGAAGCTTTCTTT.

CDR3 amino acids: CASYDRVKNIQYF. The DNA for the CDR3 is TGTGCCAGCTACGACAGGGTAAAAAACATTCAGTACTTC. The chain uses TRBV7-9 and TRBJ2-4; 7 bases align to TRBD1. V was pared by 8 bases and J by 4 bases, with 5 bases of the junction left unmatched. This CDR3 region has 13 residues. Germline V gene lookup returns CDR1 SEHNR and CDR2 FQNEAQ (reference sequence).

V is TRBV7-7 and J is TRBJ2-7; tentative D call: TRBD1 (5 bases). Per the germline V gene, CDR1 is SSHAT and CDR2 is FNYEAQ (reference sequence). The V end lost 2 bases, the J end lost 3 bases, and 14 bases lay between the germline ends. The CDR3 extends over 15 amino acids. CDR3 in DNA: TGTGCCAGCAGCTTACGATCCGACAGTAACTACGAGCAGTACTTC. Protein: CASSLRSDSNYEQYF. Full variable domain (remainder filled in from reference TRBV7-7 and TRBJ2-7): GAGVSQSPRYKVTKRGQDVTLRCDPISSHATLYWYQQALGQGPEFLTYFNYEAQPDKSGLPSDRFSAERPEGSISTLTIQRTEQRDSAMYRCASSLRSDSNYEQYFGPGTRLTVT.

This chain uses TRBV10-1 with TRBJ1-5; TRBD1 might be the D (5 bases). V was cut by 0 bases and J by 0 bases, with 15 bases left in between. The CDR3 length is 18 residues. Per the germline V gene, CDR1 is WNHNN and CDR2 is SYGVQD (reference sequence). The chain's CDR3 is CASSESRDPVNSNQPQHF. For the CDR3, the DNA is TGCGCCAGCAGTGAGTCGCGGGACCCAGTGAATAGCAATCAGCCCCAGCATTTT.

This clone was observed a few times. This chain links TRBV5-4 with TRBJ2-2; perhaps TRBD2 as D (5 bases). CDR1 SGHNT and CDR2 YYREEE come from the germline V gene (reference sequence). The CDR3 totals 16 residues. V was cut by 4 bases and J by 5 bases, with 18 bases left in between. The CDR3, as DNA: TGTGCCAGCAGCCTCTGGGCTTCTAGCTGGACCGGGGAGCTGTTTTTT. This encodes CASSLWASSWTGELFF.

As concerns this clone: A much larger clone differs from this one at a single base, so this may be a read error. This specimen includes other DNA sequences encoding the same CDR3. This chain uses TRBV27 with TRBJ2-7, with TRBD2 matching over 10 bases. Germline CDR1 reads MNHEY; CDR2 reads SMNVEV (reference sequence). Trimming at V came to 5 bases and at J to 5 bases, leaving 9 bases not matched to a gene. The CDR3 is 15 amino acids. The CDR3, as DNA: TGTGCCAGCAGTCTACGAGCGGGAGGGAATAACGAGCAGTACTTC. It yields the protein CASSLRAGGNNEQYF.

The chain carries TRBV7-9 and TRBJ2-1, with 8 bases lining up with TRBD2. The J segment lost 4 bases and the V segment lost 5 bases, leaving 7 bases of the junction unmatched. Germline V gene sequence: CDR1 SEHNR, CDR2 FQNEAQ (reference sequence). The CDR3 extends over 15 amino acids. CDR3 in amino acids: CASSPRTSSYNEQFF. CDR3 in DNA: TGTGCCAGCAGCCCACGGACTAGCTCTTACAATGAGCAGTTCTTC.

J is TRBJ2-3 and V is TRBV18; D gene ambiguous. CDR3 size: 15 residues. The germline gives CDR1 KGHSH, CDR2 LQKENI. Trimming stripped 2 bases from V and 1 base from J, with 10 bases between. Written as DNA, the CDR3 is TGTGCCAGCTCACCAGGCCAGTTGGGCACAGATACGCAGTATTTT. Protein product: CASSPGQLGTDTQYF.

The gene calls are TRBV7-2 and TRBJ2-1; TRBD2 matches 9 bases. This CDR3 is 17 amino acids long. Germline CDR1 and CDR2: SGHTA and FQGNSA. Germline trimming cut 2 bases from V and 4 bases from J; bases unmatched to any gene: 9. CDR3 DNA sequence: TGTGCCAGCAGCTTATCCCAAGCGGGAGGAGGTTACAATGAGCAGTTCTTC. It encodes CASSLSQAGGGYNEQFF.

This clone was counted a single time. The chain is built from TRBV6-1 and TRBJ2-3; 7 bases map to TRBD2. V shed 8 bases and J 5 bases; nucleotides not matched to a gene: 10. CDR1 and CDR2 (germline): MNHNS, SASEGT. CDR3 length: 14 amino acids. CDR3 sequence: CASGGRGGEDTQYF. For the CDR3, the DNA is TGTGCCAGCGGAGGACGGGGAGGGGAAGATACGCAGTATTTT.

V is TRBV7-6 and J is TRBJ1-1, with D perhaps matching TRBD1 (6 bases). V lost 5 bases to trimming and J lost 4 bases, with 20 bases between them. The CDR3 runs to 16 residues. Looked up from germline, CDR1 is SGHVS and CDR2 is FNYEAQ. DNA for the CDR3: TGTGCCAGCAGCGGCGACCAGCAGGGGTTGCTCACTGAAGCTTTCTTT. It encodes CASSGDQQGLLTEAFF.

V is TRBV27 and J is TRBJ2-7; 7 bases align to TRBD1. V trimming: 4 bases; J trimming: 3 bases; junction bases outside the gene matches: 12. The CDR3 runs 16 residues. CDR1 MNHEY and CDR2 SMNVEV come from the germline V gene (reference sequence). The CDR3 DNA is TGTGCCAGCAGTTCACTGACAGGGTTCTTACTCTACGAGCAGTACTTC. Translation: CASSSLTGFLLYEQYF.

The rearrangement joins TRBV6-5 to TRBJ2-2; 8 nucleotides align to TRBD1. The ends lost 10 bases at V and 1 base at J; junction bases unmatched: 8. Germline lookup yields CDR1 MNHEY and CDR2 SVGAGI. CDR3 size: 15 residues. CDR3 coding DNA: TGTGCCATAAGGGCCGGGACAGGGAACACCGGGGAGCTGTTTTTT. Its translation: CAIRAGTGNTGELFF.

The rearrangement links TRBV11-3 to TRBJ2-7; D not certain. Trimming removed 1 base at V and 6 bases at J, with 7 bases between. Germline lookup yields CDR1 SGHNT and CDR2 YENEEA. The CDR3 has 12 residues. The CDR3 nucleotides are TGTGCCAGCAGCTTAGGTCCAGGCGAGCAGTACTTC. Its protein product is CASSLGPGEQYF.